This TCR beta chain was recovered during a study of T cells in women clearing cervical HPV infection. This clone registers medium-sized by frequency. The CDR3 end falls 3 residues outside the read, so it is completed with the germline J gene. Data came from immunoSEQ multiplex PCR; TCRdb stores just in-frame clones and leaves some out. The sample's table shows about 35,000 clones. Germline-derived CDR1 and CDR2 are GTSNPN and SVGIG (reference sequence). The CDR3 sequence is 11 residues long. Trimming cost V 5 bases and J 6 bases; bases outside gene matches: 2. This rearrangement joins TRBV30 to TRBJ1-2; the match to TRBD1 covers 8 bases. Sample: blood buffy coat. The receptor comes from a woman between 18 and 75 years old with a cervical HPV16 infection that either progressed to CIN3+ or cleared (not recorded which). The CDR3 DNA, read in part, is TGTGCCTGGGGACAGGGCAATGGC. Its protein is CAWGQGNG. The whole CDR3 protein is CAWGQGNGYTF.